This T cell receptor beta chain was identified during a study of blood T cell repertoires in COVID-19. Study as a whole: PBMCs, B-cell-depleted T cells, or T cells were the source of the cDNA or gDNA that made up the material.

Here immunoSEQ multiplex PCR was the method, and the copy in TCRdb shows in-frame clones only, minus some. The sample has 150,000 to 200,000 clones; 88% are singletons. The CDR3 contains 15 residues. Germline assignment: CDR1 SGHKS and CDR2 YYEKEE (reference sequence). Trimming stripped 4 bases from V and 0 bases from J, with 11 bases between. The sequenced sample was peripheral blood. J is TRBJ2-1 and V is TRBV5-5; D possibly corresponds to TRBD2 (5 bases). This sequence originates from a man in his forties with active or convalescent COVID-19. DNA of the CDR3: TGTGCCAGCAGCCTCGCGGGTTACTCCTACAATGAGCAGTTCTTC. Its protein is CASSLAGYSYNEQFF.